This T cell receptor (beta chain) came from a study of radiation and T cells in renal cell carcinoma. Study observations and caveats: No pretreatment tumor biopsies were available for baseline clonotypes.

V was trimmed by 0 bases and J by 5 bases, leaving 17 bases between them. The CDR3 is 16 residues long. The germline V gene has CDR1 SGHDT and CDR2 YYEEEE. The time point is: baseline pretreatment blood. Indicated treatment: 15 Gy SBRT to primary tumor, nephrectomy 4 weeks later. Remarks on this clone: What it recognizes is unknown.

Here immunoSEQ multiplex PCR was the method, and the copy in TCRdb shows in-frame clones only, minus some. The data contain 130,000 to 150,000 clones, approximately 91% of them seen just once; the ten biggest clones take up more than 10%. Sequenced material: blood, taken from a patient whose treatment included radiotherapy and nephrectomy. The receptor comes from a woman aged 45-60 years with renal cell carcinoma. V usage is TRBV5-6 and J usage is TRBJ2-5; unclear D gene. The CDR3 DNA is TGTGCCAGCAGCTTGGTGGTGGCTGGCGGAGTTGAGACCCAGTACTTC. It yields the protein CASSLVVAGGVETQYF.